This TCR beta chain appears in the sequencing data of a study of cytomegalovirus exposure and HLA in healthy donors (dated by TCRdb to the late 2010s). Context from the whole study: In an earlier analysis of some 550 of the donors, less than 350 Gb of sequence data and 90 million to 120 million unique TCR beta sequences from roughly 190 million T cells were reported. An early release that covered about 640 HLA-typed donors contained approximately 320 gigabases of sequencing data and tens of millions of unique TCR sequences. Of the roughly 410 genotyped donors, 81% were placed in the genetic ancestry cluster associated with self-reported Caucasian donors. The study aimed to test whether signatures of past pathogen exposure could be identified by cataloging public T cell receptors. The T cell repertoires of 666 subjects were profiled by immunosequencing and related to cytomegalovirus serostatus. A separate validation cohort of roughly 130 different subjects was used in addition to the approximately 670-subject first cohort. High-throughput TCR immunosequencing, statistical association of individual TCRs with disease status, and machine learning were combined to predict cytomegalovirus infection status. In a later analysis, previously published TCR beta repertoires from 500 to 750 donors were re-analyzed and high-resolution HLA genotyping was added so that TCR occurrence patterns could be studied. The later analysis used no new phenotypic data to find candidate immune exposures, relying instead on TCR beta sequences and their occurrence across donors. An earlier analysis of about 620 of the donors applied high-throughput TCR beta sequencing to assess whether each TCR beta V gene segment acted as functional or pseudogenic. Donor age, sex, ethnicity and CMV serostatus were compiled together with the repertoire data. A later genetic analysis used genome-wide SNP genotypes for about three fifths of the 666 donors, treating that subset as a discovery cohort. All discovery cohort repertoires had been generated using a single sequencing platform. Class I and class II HLA loci were covered by the typing at four-digit resolution. The number of typed donors differed by locus: roughly 629-640 for A, B, C, DRB1 and DQB1; 522 for DQA1; 606 for DPA1; and 400 to 480 for DPB1. Several DR-DQ haplotypes were handled as single units for association and clustering because linkage in the cohort was strong. Across some 400 genotyped donors of the cohort, an average of about 240,000 unique TCR beta nucleotide sequences per donor were sequenced, and roughly 18% of those sequences were non-productive.

The CDR3, cysteine through phenylalanine, is 18 amino acids long. The retained sequence is limited to the CDR3, 54 bases, with the frame set at the first base. This clone has a single count. Its recognized antigen is unknown. Nothing much larger sits one base from this clone, and base qualities are not available. Findings and caveats that apply to the study as a whole: A cluster of highly shared sequence variants was judged likely to represent a technical artifact of the sequencing pipeline. According to a later analysis, parvovirus B19, influenza, CMV and Epstein-Barr virus appeared linked to several top co-occurrence clusters. In this cohort, only TCR beta chains were sequenced, and detectable features were limited by the absence of alpha or paired-chain data. In vitro tests confirmed that three of the cytomegalovirus-associated TCR beta chains recognize cytomegalovirus antigens. It was suggested by the authors that the approach could potentially be generalized to other disease states and immunological phenotypes. Broadly in line with IMGT annotations, most TCR beta V segments showed up in productive rearrangements about 90% or about 30% of the time in an earlier analysis of 587 of the donors. The study gave a list of more than 150 TCR beta chains associated with cytomegalovirus. The classifier was reported to diagnose cytomegalovirus status with high specificity and sensitivity in both the original and validation cohorts. Because some donors lacked HLA typing at each locus, the association tests relied only on the typed subset. Strong co-occurrence of HLA alleles, especially DR and DQ, made assigning TCR associations to individual alleles difficult. In a later analysis, the rate of TCR association differed among HLA loci, with DRB1 alleles having the most associated TCRs and HLA-C alleles having the fewest. At a false discovery rate of 0.05, a later analysis linked under 20,000 TCR beta sequences to specific HLA alleles. V-gene and J-gene trimming of TCR beta chains was associated with a missense DCLRE1C variant in a later genetic analysis, and the association was replicated in an independent cohort. According to a later genetic analysis, donors in an Asian-associated ancestry cluster had fewer N-insertions in productive TCRs than the roughly 660-donor mean. Most TCR sequences were seen in very few donors, while some public TCRs were found in many individuals. Roughly uniform sequencing depth across donors was assumed in presence/absence analyses, although this assumption may not hold. CMV serostatus was the only immune exposure information available for the cohort. Because counts were too low, seventeen rarely observed V segments, including chromosome 9 orphons, were left out of the earlier analysis of approximately 500 of the donors. A further reported finding was that TCR beta sequences accurately predicted the HLA-A and HLA-B alleles for most subjects in the first cohort. In a later analysis, most CMV-associated TCR beta chains were found to appear HLA-restricted, with HLA associations seemingly driven largely by CMV exposure. A later analysis found that HLA-associated TCR beta chains were more clonally expanded and had lower generation probabilities than equally common non-associated chains. The 87-base-pair reads could not distinguish some IMGT-functional V segments, including TRBV6-2 and TRBV6-3, so those segments were excluded. Correlated functional status among segregating V segments might reflect linkage disequilibrium, but an unknown experimental factor could not be ruled out.

The cohort comprised fewer than 750 healthy bone marrow donors. All cohort members were sampled while nominally healthy, although unrecorded immune exposures were likely present. The donor was CMV seropositive and was included in the group of 250 to 350 seropositive cohort members. A peripheral blood sample was collected from each donor, and TCR beta sequencing was performed on peripheral blood mononuclear cells. The Qiagen DNeasy Blood Extraction Kit was used to extract genomic DNA from the blood cell samples. The protocol used for the library was the immunoSEQ multiplex PCR assay. The multiplex PCR relied on a mix of 60 forward primers for TCR Vbeta segments and 13 reverse primers for TCR Jbeta segments. The CDR3 region of rearranged TCR beta genes was amplified from genomic DNA by a multiplex PCR assay. On the Illumina HiSeq System, the amplified TCR beta libraries were sequenced as 87-base-pair reads. Per the source publication's procedure: A later analysis counted about 80 million unique TCR beta chains across the 500 to 850 repertoires, and about 10 million of these chains were shared by at least two donors. A nearest-neighbor algorithm error-corrected the raw reads and collapsed the reads into unique sequences, merging closely related sequences to remove PCR and sequencing errors. Alignment of CDR3 sequences to IMGT reference sequences was used to assign V, D and J gene segments. For a sequence to be retained, a match of at least six nucleotides was required to both a V gene segment and a J gene segment. Rearrangements were called productive when the CDR3 lacked stop codons and stayed in frame with V and J; all others were non-productive. CDR3 was defined by IMGT convention, running from the second conserved V-encoded cysteine to the conserved J-encoded phenylalanine. The earlier analysis of about 640 of the donors excluded any sequence lacking an unambiguous match to a single V gene segment. An earlier analysis of 450 to 650 of the donors called V segments functional above 56.7% productive rearrangements and segregating when the between-donor standard deviation exceeded 5%. A statistical classification framework was built to diagnose cytomegalovirus status from the catalog of TCR beta chain sequences. A later analysis assigned V and J genes by comparing TCR nucleotide sequences with IMGT/GENE-DB human TR gene sequences. Using the TCRdist pipeline, a later analysis assigned CDR3 sequences along with most-parsimonious VDJ recombination scenarios. In a later analysis, each TCR beta chain was defined by its CDR3 amino acid sequence together with its V-gene family, and reads without a unique V-gene family were excluded. In a later analysis, a few hundred highly shared, low-generation-probability nucleotide sequences were removed to address suspected cross-contamination and a sequencing artifact. For each public chain, a later analysis derived a clonal expansion index from normalized ranks of inferred template counts within each repertoire. A later analysis computed generation probabilities with a VDJ recombination model fitted to out-of-frame rearrangements, and checked the results against IGoR. In a later analysis, TCR-TCR, TCR-HLA and TCR-CMV co-occurrence was scored with hypergeometric tests, and a repertoire-size bias correction was applied to TCR pairs. A later analysis estimated false discovery rates by permuting HLA or CMV assignments 20 times. In a later analysis, co-occurring TCRs were grouped using DBSCAN, and TCRdist sequence similarity was added for clustering within HLA-allele-positive subsets. For co-occurrence clustering, repertoires with fewer than 30,000 or more than 120,000 public chains were excluded, along with roughly 5 repertoires with anomalous nucleotide sharing. TCRdb obtained this table from immuneACCESS and retained in-frame rearrangements with V and J assigned. These tables miss some clones; where compared with another copy, unresolved V genes account for less than half of the shortfall, and the remainder is unexplained. Clone size and the V and J calls come from that table; the DNA yielded D and trimming. The sample records about 160,000 clones, under 75% of which are singletons. Together, the top ten hold roughly 7.1% of the sample.

The TCR comes from a man between 35 and 55 years old in good health and CMV-seropositive. Sample: PBMCs. The chain uses TRBV1 and TRBJ2-5; the D call TRBD2 from the table was never checked on the DNA. TRBV1 is a pseudogene locus. CDR3 protein: CTSSQYLAGAYLQETQYF. The nucleotide sequence is given as TGCACCAGCAGCCAATACTTAGCGGGGGCCTACCTCCAAGAGACCCAGTACTTC.